The 16 T cell receptor beta chains below all came from one sample that was sequenced in a study of cytomegalovirus exposure and HLA in healthy donors. Primers: 60 Vbeta forward and 13 Jbeta reverse. TCRdb's copy holds only in-frame clones and misses some; the assay was immunoSEQ multiplex PCR. Of some 99,000 clones detected, roughly 70% appear once; the ten largest clones hold around 7.7%. Sequenced input: PBMCs. Receptor source: a man aged 40-49 years in good health and CMV-seronegative.

The chain couples TRBV7-2 to TRBJ2-5; 11 bases match TRBD2. The CDR3 runs 15 residues. Unmatched junction bases numbered 8, after V lost 6 bases and J lost 5 bases. Germline loops: CDR1 SGHTA, CDR2 FQGNSA. CDR3 region: CASSPARTSGETQYF. The CDR3 DNA follows: TGTGCCAGCAGTCCTGCGCGGACTAGCGGGGAGACCCAGTACTTC.

The chain recombines TRBV19 with TRBJ1-4; D might be TRBD1 (6 bases). Trimming took 3 bases from V and 10 from J, leaving 12 bases between them. Germline V gives CDR1 LNHDA, CDR2 SQIVND (reference sequence). The CDR3 loop spans 13 amino acids. CDR3 loop: CASSMTGAGKLFF. In DNA form, the CDR3 reads TGTGCCAGTAGTATGACAGGCGCGGGAAAACTGTTTTTT.

This clone was counted only a few times. CDR3 sequence: CASSARRGRDEQYF. In DNA form, the CDR3 reads TGTGCCAGCAGTGCTCGCAGGGGGCGCGACGAGCAGTACTTC. The V call is TRBV25-1, the J call TRBJ2-7; 8 bases match TRBD1. The CDR3 runs to 14 residues. The germline V gene encodes CDR1 MGHDK and CDR2 SYGVNS. The V segment lost 4 bases and the J segment 5 bases; nucleotides outside the gene matches: 7.

V usage is TRBV5-1 and J usage is TRBJ2-1; 8 nucleotides line up with TRBD2. The CDR3 is 18 residues long. Germline V gene lookup returns CDR1 SGHRS and CDR2 YFSETQ. J gave up 10 bases and V 2 bases, and 20 bases lay outside the gene matches. The CDR3 loop is CASSFGTPGLGYNEEQFF. CDR3 coding DNA: TGCGCCAGCAGCTTCGGGACACCGGGACTAGGTTACAATGAGGAGCAGTTCTTC.

The chain employs TRBV6-6 and TRBJ1-1, with no clear D. Germline CDR1 is MNHNY and CDR2 is SVGAGI (reference sequence). V lost 6 bases and J 2 bases, leaving 19 bases between the germline ends. This CDR3 is built from 16 residues. CDR3 nucleotides: TGTGCCAGCAGCCCCCCCCAAAGGCGGGGAAACACTGAAGCTTTCTTT. Translating it yields CASSPPQRRGNTEAFF.

This chain uses TRBV5-4 with TRBJ1-3, with D hard to call. The CDR3 contains 14 residues. Germline V gives CDR1 SGHNT, CDR2 YYREEE (reference sequence). The V gene lost 5 bases and the J gene lost 0 bases, with 9 bases spanning the gap. This chain's CDR3 is CASRGPSSGNTIYF. The DNA for the CDR3 is TGTGCCAGCAGGGGCCCCAGCTCTGGAAACACCATATATTTT.

This CDR3 is CASSVLAGDSPLHF. CDR3 in DNA: TGTGCCAGCAGTGTCCTCGCGGGAGATTCACCCCTCCACTTT. V gene TRBV6-1 combines with J gene TRBJ1-6; D call uncertain. V lost 4 bases and J 8 bases, leaving 12 bases between the germline ends. This CDR3 comprises 14 residues. Germline V gives CDR1 MNHNS, CDR2 SASEGT.

The gene calls are TRBV30 and TRBJ2-7; 9 bases map to TRBD1. V was pared by 1 base and J by 3 bases, with 4 bases of the junction left unmatched. This CDR3 has 14 amino acids. CDR1 GTSNPN and CDR2 SVGIG come from the germline V gene (reference sequence). For the CDR3, the DNA is TGTGCCTGGAGTGCCGGGACAGGGCTCTACGAGCAGTACTTC. This gives the protein CAWSAGTGLYEQYF.

J is TRBJ1-4 and V is TRBV5-1; TRBD1 matches 7 bases. Trimming took 0 bases from V and 6 from J; bases not matched to a gene: 5. The CDR3 covers 15 residues. From germline, CDR1 is SGHRS and CDR2 YFSETQ. The CDR3, as DNA: TGCGCCAGCAGCTTGGGGGGAACAGGGGATGAAAAACTGTTTTTT. This gives the protein CASSLGGTGDEKLFF.

The chain has TRBV25-1 and TRBJ1-5; D may be TRBD1 (6 bases). The CDR3 runs to 15 residues. Trimming shortened V by 5 bases and J by 4 bases, and 15 bases separated the two germline ends. Germline assignment: CDR1 MGHDK and CDR2 SYGVNS. DNA for the CDR3: TGTGCCAGCAGTCCTTATGCAGGGGCAAATCAGCCCCAGCATTTT. This gives the protein CASSPYAGANQPQHF.

The chain has TRBV7-3 and TRBJ2-3; a weak D match, TRBD1 (6 bases). The CDR3 is 15 residues long. With 5 bases removed from V and 1 base from J, the gap between germline ends came to 13 bases. Germline lookup yields CDR1 SGHTA and CDR2 FQGTGA. This CDR3 is CASSPPGEGTDTQYF. As DNA, the CDR3 is TGTGCCAGCAGCCCCCCAGGGGAAGGCACAGATACGCAGTATTTT.

This rearrangement joins TRBV10-3 to TRBJ1-6; TRBD1 is a possible D gene (6 bases). Trimming cost V 4 bases and J 7 bases, with 14 bases left between them. The CDR3 contains 15 residues. CDR1 and CDR2 (germline): ENHRY, SYGVKD. The CDR3 loop reads CAISGEQGVNSPLHF. In DNA, the CDR3 is TGTGCCATCAGTGGAGAACAGGGCGTAAATTCACCCCTCCACTTT.

J is TRBJ2-2 and V is TRBV6-1, with D perhaps TRBD1 (6 bases). CDR1 is MNHNS, CDR2 SASEGT, per germline. Trimming left V 8 bases short and J 7 bases short, with 20 bases between. This CDR3 is 15 amino acids long. CDR3 nucleotide sequence: TGTGCCAGCCGACCCCAGGGGACATTCGGCGGGGAGCTGTTTTTT. This encodes CASRPQGTFGGELFF.

The CDR3 loop reads CASSLEWGFYNSPLHF. The DNA for the CDR3 is TGCGCCAGCAGCTTGGAATGGGGCTTTTATAATTCACCCCTCCACTTT. The rearrangement links TRBV5-1 to TRBJ1-6, with a possible D match to TRBD1 (5 bases). The CDR3 runs 16 residues. Between the trimmed V and J ends, which lost 0 bases and 4 bases, there was a span of 11 bases. CDR1 and CDR2 (germline): SGHRS, YFSETQ.

Only a few counts were recorded for this clone. This chain connects TRBV19 to TRBJ2-7, with D uncertain. The germline gives CDR1 LNHDA, CDR2 SQIVND (reference sequence). This CDR3 comprises 14 residues. The V and J ends lost 4 bases and 2 bases respectively, with 12 bases between them. CDR3 in DNA: TGTGCCAGTAGTAAATTCCCGGTTACCTACGAGCAGTACTTC. It encodes CASSKFPVTYEQYF. Using reference TRBV19 and TRBJ2-7 for the parts outside the CDR3, the full variable domain is DGGITQSPKYLFRKEGQNVTLSCEQNLNHDAMYWYRQDPGQGLRLIYYSQIVNDFQKGDIAEGYSVSREKKESFPLTVTSAQKNPTAFYLCASSKFPVTYEQYFGPGTRLTVT.

V gene TRBV7-3 combines with J gene TRBJ2-3, with 8 positions matching TRBD1. The junction had 8 bases not matched to a gene; V was cut back by 3 bases and J by 3 bases. The CDR3 totals 16 residues. The germline V gene encodes CDR1 SGHTA and CDR2 FQGTGA. As DNA, the CDR3 is TGTGCCAGCAGCTTCAGGGGGCTAGGAACGACAGATACGCAGTATTTT. The encoded protein is CASSFRGLGTTDTQYF.